The rows below give T cell receptor beta chains drawn from one sample of a study of T-cell reconstitution after alpha-beta-depleted transplantation in children. TCRdb independently ran MiXCR on the PCR reads; one entry per CDR3 protein. The sample yields hundreds of thousands of distinct CDR3 sequences, under 9.5% seen once. This material consisted of PBMCs from the stem cell graft donor, taken from the stem cell graft. The origin of the receptors is a human donor who donated a stem cell graft to a child with acute lymphoblastic leukemia. Each CDR3 is given with its conserved first and last residue. A D gene is named only where the DNA matches it firmly. Rows give clone size only sometimes, using once, few, many, or a class for an expanded clone.

>TRBJ2-1|many|TRBV27|TRBD1|17
TGTGCCAGCAGTTCGCGGACAGGGGTTGGCCCCTACAATGAGCAGTTCTTC
CASSSRTGVGPYNEQFF
>TRBJ2-3|many|TRBV29-1|NA|9
TGCAGCGTGTCCCCGGGACCCTCATTT
CSVSPGPSF
>TRBJ2-3|NA|TRBV6-2/TRBV6-3|NA|14
TGTGCCAGTACAAATCGGACTAGCACAGATACGCAGTATTTT
CASTNRTSTDTQYF
>TRBJ2-5|NA|TRBV27|TRBD2|17
TGTGCCAGCAGTCCAGGGACTAGCGGGGGACCGGGGGAGACCCAGTACTTC
CASSPGTSGGPGETQYF
>TRBJ2-6|many|TRBV9|NA|18
TGTGCCAGCAGCCCTAGGGACCCAATTTACTCTGGGGCCAACGTCCTGACTTTC
CASSPRDPIYSGANVLTF
>TRBJ1-1|NA|TRBV4-1|NA|16
TGCGCCAGCAGCCAAGAGGCAGGGAATCGGAACACTGAAGCTTTCTTT
CASSQEAGNRNTEAFF
>TRBJ2-3|few|TRBV3-1|TRBD2|19
TGTGCCAGCAGCCCAGACCCGCCAGCGGGGGGCTTTAGCACAGATACGCAGTATTTT
CASSPDPPAGGFSTDTQYF
>TRBJ1-2|NA|TRBV30|NA|11
TGTGCCTGGGGGACACACTATGGCTACACCTTC
CAWGTHYGYTF
>TRBJ1-1|few|TRBV18|NA|17
TGTGCCAGCTCACCACAAGTACTCAGCCAGCTGAACACTGAAGCTTTCTTT
CASSPQVLSQLNTEAFF
>TRBJ2-2|many|TRBV5-5|NA|17
TGTGCCAGCAGCGAAAGGGTTGGATCAGCCGAGACCGGGGAGCTGTTTTTT
CASSERVGSAETGELFF
>TRBJ2-3|NA|TRBV21-1|NA|18
TGTGCCAGCAGCAGGGTCCCATTTGCGCTGCCGTCGTGTGATACGCAGTATTTT
CASSRVPFALPSCDTQYF
>TRBJ1-6|many|TRBV10-3|NA|15
TGTGCCATCAGTGGTTCGGGGGCTGGGAATTCACCCCTCCACTTT
CAISGSGAGNSPLHF
>TRBJ1-4|NA|TRBV20-1|NA|17
TGCAGTGCTAGAGATCCGGTTCTCCGGGGGGCGCAGGAAAAACTGTTTTTT
CSARDPVLRGAQEKLFF
>TRBJ1-5|few|TRBV12-3/TRBV12-4|NA|15
TGTGCCAGCAGTCCGAGTAGTTATAGCAATCAGCCCCAGCATTTT
CASSPSSYSNQPQHF
>TRBJ2-3|few|TRBV29-1|TRBD1|11
TGCAGCTCTGGACAGGCAGATACGCAGTATTTT
CSSGQADTQYF
>TRBJ2-1|NA|TRBV10-3|NA|18
TGTGCCATCAGTGAGTTACTACCAGGGGGGGGAACTTACAATGAGCAGTTCTTC
CAISELLPGGGTYNEQFF
>TRBJ2-1|NA|TRBV5-1|TRBD2|15
TGCGCCAGCAGCTTGTTCACTAGCGGGGGGTCTGAGCAGTTCTTC
CASSLFTSGGSEQFF
>TRBJ2-2|many|TRBV7-8|NA|15
TGTGCCAGCAGGACCAGTTCATCGAACACCGGGGAGCTGTTTTTT
CASRTSSSNTGELFF
>TRBJ2-3|NA|TRBV11-1|NA|16
TGTGCCAGCAGCTTACTGACATTGGCTAGCACAGATACGCAGTATTTT
CASSLLTLASTDTQYF
>TRBJ2-1|few|TRBV7-9|NA|16
TGTGCCAGCAGCTCAGGGACAAGGAGCTCCTACAATGAGCAGTTCTTC
CASSSGTRSSYNEQFF
>TRBJ2-1|NA|TRBV11-3|NA|16
TGTGCCAGCAGCCAAGGGACTGCACGGACCTTTGATGAGCAGTTCTTC
CASSQGTARTFDEQFF
>TRBJ2-1|few|TRBV12-3/TRBV12-4|NA|14
TGTGCCAGCAGTTTGCTAAATACCTACAATGAGCAGTTCTTC
CASSLLNTYNEQFF
>TRBJ2-4|NA|TRBV5-1|NA|13
TGCGCCAGCAGCTCGGCCAACGGGGACATTCAGTACTTC
CASSSANGDIQYF
>TRBJ2-1|few|TRBV28|NA|16
TGTGCCAGCAGTGCCTCTGGCGGGGGCCTTAACAATGAGCAGTTCTTC
CASSASGGGLNNEQFF
>TRBJ2-3|NA|TRBV5-1|NA|15
TGCGCCAGCAGCTTACAGGGTGTTTTGGTCTATACGCAGTATTTT
CASSLQGVLVYTQYF
>TRBJ2-2|few|TRBV3-1|TRBD2|16
TGTGCCAGCGGCCTAAGCGGGGGGCAGAACACCGGGGAGCTGTTTTTT
CASGLSGGQNTGELFF
>TRBJ1-1|NA|TRBV6-5|TRBD1|16
TGTGCCAGCAGTTACTGGGACAGGGGGCAACGTGGTGAAGCTTTCTTT
CASSYWDRGQRGEAFF
>TRBJ1-1|few|TRBV7-8|TRBD1|16
TGTGCCAGCAGCCTCGGGACAGGGGGCGCGAGAACTGAAGCTTTCTTT
CASSLGTGGARTEAFF
>TRBJ2-2|many|TRBV3-1|NA|16
TGTGCCAGCAGCCAAGATGTACAAGAGATAACCGGGGAGCTGTTTTTT
CASSQDVQEITGELFF
>TRBJ2-3|many|TRBV20-1|NA|12
TGCAGAAGGGGCGGCCGCACAGATACGCAGTATTTT
CRRGGRTDTQYF
>TRBJ2-2|few|TRBV5-1|NA|16
TGCGCCAGCAGGGCGGGGAGCGCCGCGAACACCGGGGAGCTGTTTTTT
CASRAGSAANTGELFF
>TRBJ1-2|few|TRBV20-1|NA|14
TGCAGTGCCAGAGGGGGGGCCCTCCCCTATGGCTACACCTTC
CSARGGALPYGYTF
>TRBJ1-2|NA|TRBV6-2/TRBV6-3|TRBD1|15
TGTGCCAGCAGTGCTACCGGGACAGGGTCGAGCGGCTTCACCTTC
CASSATGTGSSGFTF
>TRBJ2-2|few|TRBV19|NA|15
TGTGCCAGTAGTACGGGACGGCTGAACACCGGGGAGCTGTTTTTT
CASSTGRLNTGELFF
>TRBJ2-3|many|TRBV5-6|NA|17
TGTGCCAGCAGCTTGGCCAGGGTGATGGGTGGCACAGATACGCAGTATTTT
CASSLARVMGGTDTQYF
>TRBJ2-3|few|TRBV29-1|NA|13
TGCAGCGTTGGGGGCAGGACCACAGATACGCAGTATTTT
CSVGGRTTDTQYF
>TRBJ1-5|few|TRBV6-5|NA|14
TGTGCCAGCAGTTACCGGGCGGTCAATCAGCCCCAGCATTTT
CASSYRAVNQPQHF
>TRBJ2-7|many|TRBV7-2|NA|14
TGTGCCAGCAGCCTAGGAGGGGGCTCCTACGAGCAGTACTTC
CASSLGGGSYEQYF